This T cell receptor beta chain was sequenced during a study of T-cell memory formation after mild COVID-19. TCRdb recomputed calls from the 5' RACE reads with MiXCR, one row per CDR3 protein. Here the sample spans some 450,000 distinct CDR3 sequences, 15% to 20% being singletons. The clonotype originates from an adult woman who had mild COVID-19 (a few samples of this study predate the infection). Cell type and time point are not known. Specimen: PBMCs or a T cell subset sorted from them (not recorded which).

CDR3 in DNA: TGCGCCAGCAGCGACACCGACGGACAGGGGGGATTTAACACTGAAGCTTTCTTT. Its protein is CASSDTDGQGGFNTEAFF. The chain links TRBV5-1 to TRBJ1-1; TRBD1 matches 10 bases. The CDR3 runs to 18 residues. CDR1 and CDR2 from the germline V gene are SGHRS and YFSETQ. V dropped 4 bases and J dropped 2; count of bases not matched to a gene: 14. Looking up the rest from reference TRBV5-1 and TRBJ1-1 gives the full variable domain: KAGVTQTPRYLIKTRGQQVTLSCSPISGHRSVSWYQQTPGQGLQFLFEYFSETQRNKGNFPGRFSGRQFSNSRSEMNVSTLELGDSALYLCASSDTDGQGGFNTEAFFGQGTRLTVV.